This record looks at one T cell receptor beta chain sequence and its context. This receptor's antigen is unknown. It has no much larger one-base neighbor in the sample; base qualities were not kept. The germline V gene encodes CDR1 MNHEY and CDR2 SMNVEV (reference sequence). From cysteine to phenylalanine, the CDR3 is 15 amino acids long. The CDR3 DNA has 45 bases and is translated from base 1. V loses 7 bases, J loses 4 bases, and the germline ends lie 19 bases apart. TCRdb shows the sequencer as Illumina HiSeq 1500. The public reads were run again by TCRdb, first through fastp at Q25 and then through MiXCR, and only productive beta chains were kept. Each CDR3 protein appears once, grouped with its most common genes and DNA. For this sample there are 510,000 or so distinct CDR3 sequences; more than 20% appear just once. The ten largest clones capture roughly 13% of the sample. These data come from a study of T cell repertoires in cytomegalovirus infection (dated by TCRdb to between 2017 and 2020). Some background on the complete study: The HLA type of each donor mattered for the analysis, because public TCR beta signatures pointed to carriage of CMV infection along with the matching HLA type.

The full study reports these points: The ex vivo response was dominated by HLA-C-restricted CMV-specific TCR beta clonotypes, which also provided the single most frequent clonotype in two of eight donors. Cumulative frequency of public TCR beta family members discriminated carriers of CMV infection plus the relevant HLA type in this cohort and an independent 352-donor cohort.

In this chain, TRBV27 is recombined with TRBJ1-1; the D gene cannot be resolved reliably. Input material: PBMCs. The sequence was collected from a human donor in good health (CMV status not recorded). Some clones in this sample may be carry-over from other donors' samples. The CDR3 loop reads CASTRVPQVSTEAFF. The DNA sequence is TGTGCCAGCACCCGGGTACCCCAGGTGTCCACTGAAGCTTTCTTT.